This is a list of T cell receptor beta chains from one sample in a study of blood T cell repertoires in COVID-19. TCRdb's table, derived via immunoSEQ multiplex PCR, lists solely in-frame clones and lacks some. Of about 150,000 clones listed, roughly nine tenths were seen once; the top ten hold about 15%. The sequenced sample consisted of peripheral blood. These receptors came from a woman in her thirties or forties with acute or convalescent COVID-19. The CDR3 runs from the conserved cysteine through the conserved F or W. Each record gives: CDR3 length, J gene, V gene, CDR3 protein.

>18|TRBJ2-4|TRBV19
CASSISGVAGGTKNIQYF
>15|TRBJ1-2|TRBV30
CAWTPLTATNYGYTF
>15|TRBJ2-3|TRBV11-2
CASSLGQGTTDTQYF
>13|TRBJ2-1|TRBV6-6
CASSQLKAGEQFF
>14|TRBJ2-7|TRBV7-2
CASSRPGGPYEQYF
>18|TRBJ1-2|TRBV11-2
CASSFFVDRKNTGYGYTF
>15|TRBJ2-1|TRBV7-7
CASSPSLKKYNEQFF
>14|TRBJ2-1|TRBV2
CASSATGATSEQFF
>19|TRBJ2-3|TRBV5-1
CASKLRSPGASGLTDTQYF
>12|TRBJ1-2|TRBV7-9
CASGQGNYRYTF
>14|TRBJ1-5|TRBV15
CATSRTGLGQPQHF
>15|TRBJ2-3|TRBV28
CASSLSGGGTDTQYF
>11|TRBJ1-2|TRBV7-9
CASGQGHGYTF
>16|TRBJ1-6|TRBV5-1
CASSLEGGDVNSPLHF
>14|TRBJ1-5|TRBV7-2
CASSLVSGDQPQHF
>14|TRBJ1-1|TRBV11-2
CASSLGGWGTEAFF
>15|TRBJ2-1|TRBV6-5
CASRRTGQGYNEQFF
>16|TRBJ1-4|TRBV24-1
CATSDRNRQGREKLFF
>12|TRBJ2-2|TRBV24-1
CATRQNTGELFF
>15|TRBJ2-5|TRBV30
CAWSGNRGVGETQYF
>13|TRBJ2-7|TRBV5-6
CASSLRTGVEQYF
>15|TRBJ2-1|TRBV18
CASSPVLYSYNEQFF
>14|TRBJ2-1|TRBV9
CASSQSGSYNEQFF
>19|TRBJ2-7|TRBV11-2
CASSLGGEGYRGRDYEQYF
>14|TRBJ2-7|TRBV3-1/TRBV3-2
CASSQNPGTYEQYF
>14|TRBJ1-2|TRBV2
CASSGMVRAYGYTF
>16|TRBJ2-3|TRBV24-1
CATSDSRLAGVDTQYF
>14|TRBJ1-4|TRBV19
CASSKTWSNEKLFF
>16|TRBJ1-3|TRBV5-6
CASSFFRRGSGNTIYF
>14|TRBJ1-6|TRBV5-1
CASSFVTENSPLHF
>18|TRBJ1-6|TRBV27
CAPRERGAAEAYNSPLHF